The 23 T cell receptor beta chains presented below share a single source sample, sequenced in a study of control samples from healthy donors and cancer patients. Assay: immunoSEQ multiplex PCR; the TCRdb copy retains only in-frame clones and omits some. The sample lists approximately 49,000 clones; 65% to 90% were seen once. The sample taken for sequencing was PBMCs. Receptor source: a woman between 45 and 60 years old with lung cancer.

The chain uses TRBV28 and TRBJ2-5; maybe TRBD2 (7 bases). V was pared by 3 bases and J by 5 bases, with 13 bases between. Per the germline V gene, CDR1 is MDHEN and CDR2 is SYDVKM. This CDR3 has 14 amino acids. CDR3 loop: CASSLGGAVETQYF. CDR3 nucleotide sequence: TGTGCCAGCAGTTTGGGGGGGGCCGTGGAGACCCAGTACTTC.

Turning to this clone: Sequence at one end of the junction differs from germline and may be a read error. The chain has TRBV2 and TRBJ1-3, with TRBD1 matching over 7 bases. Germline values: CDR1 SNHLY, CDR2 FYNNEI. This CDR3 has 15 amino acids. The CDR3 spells CASGDREFSGNTIYF. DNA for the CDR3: TGTGCCAGCGGTGACAGGGAGTTCTCTGGAAACACCATATATTTT.

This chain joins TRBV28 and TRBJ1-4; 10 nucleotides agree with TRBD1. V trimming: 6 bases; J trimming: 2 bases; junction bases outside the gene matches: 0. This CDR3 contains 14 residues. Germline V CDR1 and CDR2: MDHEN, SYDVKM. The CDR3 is CASRDRGTNEKLFF. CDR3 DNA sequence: TGTGCCAGCAGGGACAGGGGGACTAATGAAAAACTGTTTTTT. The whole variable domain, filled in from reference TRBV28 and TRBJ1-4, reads DVKVTQSSRYLVKRTGEKVFLECVQDMDHENMFWYRQDPGLGLRLIYFSYDVKMKEKGDIPEGYSVSREKKERFSLILESASTNQTSMYLCASRDRGTNEKLFFGSGTQLSVL.

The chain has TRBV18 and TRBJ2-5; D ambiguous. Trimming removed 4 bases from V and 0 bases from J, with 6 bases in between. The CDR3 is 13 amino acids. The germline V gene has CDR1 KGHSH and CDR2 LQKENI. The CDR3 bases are TGTGCCAGCTCACGCTTGTACCAAGAGACCCAGTACTTC. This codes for CASSRLYQETQYF.

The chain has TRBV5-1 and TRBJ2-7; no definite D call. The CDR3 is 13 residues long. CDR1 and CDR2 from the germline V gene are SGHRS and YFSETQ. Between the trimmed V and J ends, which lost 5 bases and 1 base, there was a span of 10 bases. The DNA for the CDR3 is TGCGCCAGCAGGACACCAGATTCCTACGAGCAGTACTTC. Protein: CASRTPDSYEQYF.

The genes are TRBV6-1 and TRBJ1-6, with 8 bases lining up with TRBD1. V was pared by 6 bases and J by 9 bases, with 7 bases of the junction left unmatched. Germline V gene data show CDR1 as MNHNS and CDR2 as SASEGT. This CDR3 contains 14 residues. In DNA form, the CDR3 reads TGTGCCAGCAGAGACGGACAGGGCGGTTCACCCCTCCACTTT. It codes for CASRDGQGGSPLHF.

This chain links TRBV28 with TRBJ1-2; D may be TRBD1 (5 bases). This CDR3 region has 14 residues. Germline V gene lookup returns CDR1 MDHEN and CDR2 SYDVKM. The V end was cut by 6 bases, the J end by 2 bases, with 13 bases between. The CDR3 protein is CASRNEGTNYGYTF. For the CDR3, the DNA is TGTGCCAGCAGGAACGAAGGGACGAACTATGGCTACACCTTC.

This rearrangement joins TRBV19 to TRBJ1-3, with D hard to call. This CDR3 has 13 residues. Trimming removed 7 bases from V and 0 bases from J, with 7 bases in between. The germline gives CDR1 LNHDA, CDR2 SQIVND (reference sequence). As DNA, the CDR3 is TGTGCCAGTAAGGTTCCCTCTGGAAACACCATATATTTT. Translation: CASKVPSGNTIYF.

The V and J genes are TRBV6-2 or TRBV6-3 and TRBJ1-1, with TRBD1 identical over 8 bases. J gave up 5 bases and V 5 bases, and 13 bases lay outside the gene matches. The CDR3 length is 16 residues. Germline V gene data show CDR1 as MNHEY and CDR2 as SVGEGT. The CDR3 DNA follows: TGTGCCAGCAGTACCCAAGGACAGGGATTCTGGACTGAAGCTTTCTTT. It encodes CASSTQGQGFWTEAFF.

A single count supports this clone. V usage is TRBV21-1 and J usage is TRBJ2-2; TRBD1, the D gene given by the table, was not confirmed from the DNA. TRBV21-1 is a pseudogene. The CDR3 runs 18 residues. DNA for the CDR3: TGTGCCAGCAGCAAATGTGACGAAAAGGACAGGGCCACCGGGGAGCTGTTTTTT. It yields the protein CASSKCDEKDRATGELFF.

The CDR3 coding sequence is TGTGCCAGTACTCTTCAGTTCCAGAATCAGCCCCAGCATTTT. Amino acids: CASTLQFQNQPQHF. V is TRBV19 and J is TRBJ1-5; D not resolved. V dropped 7 bases and J dropped 4 bases, with 14 bases sitting between them. The CDR3 is made up of 14 amino acids. Germline V gene lookup returns CDR1 LNHDA and CDR2 SQIVND (reference sequence).

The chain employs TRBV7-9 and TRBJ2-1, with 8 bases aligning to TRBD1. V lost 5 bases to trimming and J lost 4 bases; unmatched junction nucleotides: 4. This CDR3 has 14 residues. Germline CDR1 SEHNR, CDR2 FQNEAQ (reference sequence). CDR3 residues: CASSAGQVYNEQFF. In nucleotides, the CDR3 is TGTGCCAGCAGCGCGGGACAGGTTTACAATGAGCAGTTCTTC.

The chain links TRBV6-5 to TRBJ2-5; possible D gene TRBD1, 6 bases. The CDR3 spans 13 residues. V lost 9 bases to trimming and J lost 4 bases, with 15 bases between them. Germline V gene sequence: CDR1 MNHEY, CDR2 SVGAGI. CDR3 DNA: TGTGCCAGGACAGGCGCAACCCCAGAGACCCAGTACTTC. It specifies CARTGATPETQYF.

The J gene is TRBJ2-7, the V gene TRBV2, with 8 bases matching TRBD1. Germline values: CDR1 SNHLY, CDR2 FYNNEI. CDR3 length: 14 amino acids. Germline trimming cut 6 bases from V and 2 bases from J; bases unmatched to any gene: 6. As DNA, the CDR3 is TGTGCCAGCAGGGCCGGGACAGGTACCTACGAGCAGTACTTC. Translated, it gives CASRAGTGTYEQYF. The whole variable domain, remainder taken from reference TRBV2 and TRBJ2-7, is EPEVTQTPSHQVTQMGQEVILRCVPISNHLYFYWYRQILGQKVEFLVSFYNNEISEKSEIFDDQFSVERPDGSNFTLKIRSTKLEDSAMYFCASRAGTGTYEQYFGPGTRLTVT.

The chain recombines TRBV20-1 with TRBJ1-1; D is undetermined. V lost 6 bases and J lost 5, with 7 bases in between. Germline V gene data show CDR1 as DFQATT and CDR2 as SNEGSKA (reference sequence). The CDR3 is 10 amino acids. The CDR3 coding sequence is TGCAGTGCCCGATGGACTGAAGCTTTCTTT. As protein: CSARWTEAFF.

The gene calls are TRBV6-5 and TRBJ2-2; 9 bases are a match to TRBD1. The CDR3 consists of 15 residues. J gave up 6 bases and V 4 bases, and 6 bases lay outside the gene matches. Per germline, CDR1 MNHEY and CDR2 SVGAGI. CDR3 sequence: CASSSRTGAAGELFF. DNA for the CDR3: TGTGCCAGCAGTTCCCGGACAGGGGCGGCCGGGGAGCTGTTTTTT.

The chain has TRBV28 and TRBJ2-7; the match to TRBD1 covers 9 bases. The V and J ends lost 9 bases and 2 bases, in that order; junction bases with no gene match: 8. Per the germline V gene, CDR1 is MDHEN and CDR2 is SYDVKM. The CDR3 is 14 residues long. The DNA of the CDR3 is TGTGCCAGTGACCCGGGACAGGGACCCTACGAGCAGTACTTC. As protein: CASDPGQGPYEQYF.

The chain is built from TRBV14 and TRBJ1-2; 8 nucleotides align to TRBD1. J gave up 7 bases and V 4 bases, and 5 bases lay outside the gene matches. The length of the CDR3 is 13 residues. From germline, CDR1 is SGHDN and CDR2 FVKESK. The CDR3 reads CASSPGQEGGYTF. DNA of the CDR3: TGTGCCAGCAGCCCGGGACAGGAAGGTGGCTACACCTTC.

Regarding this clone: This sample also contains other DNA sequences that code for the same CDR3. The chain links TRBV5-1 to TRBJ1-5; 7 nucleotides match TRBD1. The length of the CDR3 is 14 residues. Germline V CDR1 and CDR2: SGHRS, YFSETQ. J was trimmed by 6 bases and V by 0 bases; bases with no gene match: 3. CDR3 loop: CASSLGQGGQPQHF. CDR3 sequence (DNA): TGCGCCAGCAGCTTGGGGCAGGGGGGTCAGCCCCAGCATTTT. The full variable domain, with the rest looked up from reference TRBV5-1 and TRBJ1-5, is KAGVTQTPRYLIKTRGQQVTLSCSPISGHRSVSWYQQTPGQGLQFLFEYFSETQRNKGNFPGRFSGRQFSNSRSEMNVSTLELGDSALYLCASSLGQGGQPQHFGDGTRLSIL.

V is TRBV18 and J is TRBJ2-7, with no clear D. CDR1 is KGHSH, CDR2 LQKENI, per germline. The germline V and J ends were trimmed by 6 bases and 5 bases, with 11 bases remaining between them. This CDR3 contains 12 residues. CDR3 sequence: CASSPGLHEQYF. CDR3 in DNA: TGTGCCAGCTCCCCTGGCTTGCACGAGCAGTACTTC. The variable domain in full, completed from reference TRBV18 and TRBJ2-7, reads NAGVMQNPRHLVRRRGQEARLRCSPMKGHSHVYWYRQLPEEGLKFMVYLQKENIIDESGMPKERFSAEFPKEGPSILRIQQVVRGDSAAYFCASSPGLHEQYFGPGTRLTVT.

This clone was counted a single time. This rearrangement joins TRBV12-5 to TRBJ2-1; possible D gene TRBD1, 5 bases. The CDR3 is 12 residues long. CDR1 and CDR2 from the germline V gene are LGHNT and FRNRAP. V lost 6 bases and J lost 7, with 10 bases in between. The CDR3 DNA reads TGTGCTAGTGGCCCGACAGTAAATGAGCAGTTCTTC. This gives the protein CASGPTVNEQFF.

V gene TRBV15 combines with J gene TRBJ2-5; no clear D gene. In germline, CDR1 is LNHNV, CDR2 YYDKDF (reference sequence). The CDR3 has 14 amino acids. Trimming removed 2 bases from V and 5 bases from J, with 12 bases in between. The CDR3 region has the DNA TGTGCCACCAGCAGACCCCCTACTACGGAGACCCAGTACTTC. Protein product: CATSRPPTTETQYF. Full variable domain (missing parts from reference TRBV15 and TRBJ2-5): DAMVIQNPRYQVTQFGKPVTLSCSQTLNHNVMYWYQQKSSQAPKLLFHYYDKDFNNEADTPDNFQSRRPNTSFCFLDIRSPGLGDTAMYLCATSRPPTTETQYFGPGTRLLVL.

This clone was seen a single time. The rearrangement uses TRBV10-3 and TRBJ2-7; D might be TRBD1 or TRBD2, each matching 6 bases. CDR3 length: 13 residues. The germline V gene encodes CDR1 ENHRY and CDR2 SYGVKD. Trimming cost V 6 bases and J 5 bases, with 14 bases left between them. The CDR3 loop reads CAIRRGPGHEQYF. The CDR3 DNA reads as TGTGCCATCAGACGGGGGCCTGGCCACGAGCAGTACTTC.